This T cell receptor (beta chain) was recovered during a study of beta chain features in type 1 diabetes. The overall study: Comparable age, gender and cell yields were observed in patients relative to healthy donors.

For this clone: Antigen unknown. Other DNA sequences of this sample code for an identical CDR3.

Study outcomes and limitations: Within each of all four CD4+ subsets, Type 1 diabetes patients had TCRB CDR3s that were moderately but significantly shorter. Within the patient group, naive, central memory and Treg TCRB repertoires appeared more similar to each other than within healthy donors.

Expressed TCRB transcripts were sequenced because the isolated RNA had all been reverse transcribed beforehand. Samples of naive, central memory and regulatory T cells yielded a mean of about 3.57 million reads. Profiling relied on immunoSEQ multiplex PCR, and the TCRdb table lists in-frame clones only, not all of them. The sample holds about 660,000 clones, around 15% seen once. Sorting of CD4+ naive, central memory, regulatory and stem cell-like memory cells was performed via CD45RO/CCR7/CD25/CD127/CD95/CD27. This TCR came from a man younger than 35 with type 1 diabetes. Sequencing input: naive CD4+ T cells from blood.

This CDR3 reads CASSLAGGQETQYF. For the CDR3, the DNA is TGCGCCAGCAGCTTGGCGGGCGGCCAAGAGACCCAGTACTTC. J is TRBJ2-5 and V is TRBV5-1; the D is unclear. V lost 0 bases, J lost 1 base, and 7 bases lay in between. This CDR3 has 14 residues. Germline CDR1 SGHRS, CDR2 YFSETQ.